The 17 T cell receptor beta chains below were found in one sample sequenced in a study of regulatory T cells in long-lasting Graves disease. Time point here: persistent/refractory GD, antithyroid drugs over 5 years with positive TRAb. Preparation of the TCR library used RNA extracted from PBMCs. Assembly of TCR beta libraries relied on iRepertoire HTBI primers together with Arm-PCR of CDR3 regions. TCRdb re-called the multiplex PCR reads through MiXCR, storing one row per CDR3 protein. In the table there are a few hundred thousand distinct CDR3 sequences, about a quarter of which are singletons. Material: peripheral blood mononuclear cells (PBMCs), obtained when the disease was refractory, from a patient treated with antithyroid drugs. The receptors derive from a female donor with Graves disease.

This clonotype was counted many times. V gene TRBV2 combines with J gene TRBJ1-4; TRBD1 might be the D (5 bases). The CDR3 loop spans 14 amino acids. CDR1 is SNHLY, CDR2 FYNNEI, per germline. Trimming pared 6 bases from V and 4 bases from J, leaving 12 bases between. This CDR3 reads CASRENRFNEKLFF. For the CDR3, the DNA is TGTGCCAGCAGGGAGAACAGGTTTAATGAAAAACTGTTTTTT.

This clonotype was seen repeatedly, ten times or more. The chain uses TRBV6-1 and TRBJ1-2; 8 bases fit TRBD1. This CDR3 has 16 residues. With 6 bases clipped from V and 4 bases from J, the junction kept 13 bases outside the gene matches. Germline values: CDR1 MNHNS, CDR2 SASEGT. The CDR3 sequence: CASSPMPGQGSYGYTF. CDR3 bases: TGTGCCAGCAGCCCTATGCCAGGACAGGGTTCCTATGGCTACACCTTC.

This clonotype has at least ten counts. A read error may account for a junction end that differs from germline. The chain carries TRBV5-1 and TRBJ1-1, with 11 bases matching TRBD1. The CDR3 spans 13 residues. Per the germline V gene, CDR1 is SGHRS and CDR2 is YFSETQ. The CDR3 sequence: CASSGTGGTEAFF. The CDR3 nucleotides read TGTGCCAGCAGTGGGACAGGGGGTACTGAAGCTTTCTTT.

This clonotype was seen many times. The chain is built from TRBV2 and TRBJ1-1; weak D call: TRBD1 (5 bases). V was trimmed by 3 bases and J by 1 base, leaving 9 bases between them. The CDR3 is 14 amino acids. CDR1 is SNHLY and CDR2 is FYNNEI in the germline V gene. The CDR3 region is CASSEVGTNTEAFF. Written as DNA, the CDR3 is TGTGCCAGCAGTGAGGTCGGGACGAACACTGAAGCTTTCTTT.

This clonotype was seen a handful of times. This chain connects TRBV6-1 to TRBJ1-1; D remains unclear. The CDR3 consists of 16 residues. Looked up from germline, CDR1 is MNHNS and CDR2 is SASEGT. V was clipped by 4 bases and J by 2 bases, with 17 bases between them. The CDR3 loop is CASSVNPRQPNTEAFF. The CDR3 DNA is TGTGCCAGCAGTGTTAATCCGCGGCAACCTAACACTGAAGCTTTCTTT.

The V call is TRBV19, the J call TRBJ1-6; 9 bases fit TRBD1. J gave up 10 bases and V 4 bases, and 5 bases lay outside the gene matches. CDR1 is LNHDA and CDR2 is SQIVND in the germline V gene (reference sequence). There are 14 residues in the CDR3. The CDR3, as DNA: TGTGCCAGTAGTACTACAGGGGGCCAATCACCCCTCCACTTT. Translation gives CASSTTGGQSPLHF.

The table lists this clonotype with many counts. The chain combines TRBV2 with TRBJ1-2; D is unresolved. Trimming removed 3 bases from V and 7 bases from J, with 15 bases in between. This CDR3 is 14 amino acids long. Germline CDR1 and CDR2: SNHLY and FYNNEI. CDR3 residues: CASSDPNRRRGYTF. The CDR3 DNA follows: TGTGCCAGCAGTGACCCGAATCGGAGGCGTGGCTACACCTTC.

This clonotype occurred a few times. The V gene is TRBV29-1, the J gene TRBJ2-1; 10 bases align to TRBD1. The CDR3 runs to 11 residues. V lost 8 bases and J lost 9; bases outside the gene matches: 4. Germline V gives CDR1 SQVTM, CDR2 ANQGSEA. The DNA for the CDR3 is TGCAGCTTTCGGACAGGGGGTGAGCAGTTCTTC. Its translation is CSFRTGGEQFF.

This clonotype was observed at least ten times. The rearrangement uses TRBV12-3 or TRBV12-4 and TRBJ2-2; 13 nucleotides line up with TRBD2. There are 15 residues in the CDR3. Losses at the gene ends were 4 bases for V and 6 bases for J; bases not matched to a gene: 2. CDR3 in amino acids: CASSWTSGRSGELFF. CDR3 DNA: TGTGCCAGCAGTTGGACTAGCGGGAGATCCGGGGAGCTGTTTTTT.

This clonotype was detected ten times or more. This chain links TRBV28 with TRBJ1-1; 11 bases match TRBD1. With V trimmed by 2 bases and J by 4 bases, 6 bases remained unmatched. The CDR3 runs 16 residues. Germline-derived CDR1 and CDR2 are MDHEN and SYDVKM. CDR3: CASSLIFGTGGTEAFF. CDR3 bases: TGTGCCAGCAGTTTAATCTTCGGGACAGGGGGCACTGAAGCTTTCTTT.

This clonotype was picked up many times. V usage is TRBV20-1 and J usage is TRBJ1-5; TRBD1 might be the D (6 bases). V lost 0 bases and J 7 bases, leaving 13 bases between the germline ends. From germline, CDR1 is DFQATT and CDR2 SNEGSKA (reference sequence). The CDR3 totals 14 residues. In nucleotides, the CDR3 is TGCAGTGCTAGAGATAACAGGGCCGGCCAGCCCCAGCATTTT. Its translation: CSARDNRAGQPQHF.

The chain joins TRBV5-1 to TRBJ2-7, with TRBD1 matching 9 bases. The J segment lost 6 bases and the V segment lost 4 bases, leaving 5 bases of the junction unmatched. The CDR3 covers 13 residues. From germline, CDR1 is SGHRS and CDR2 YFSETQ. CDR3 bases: TGCGCCAGCAGCCCGGACAGGGGTAGCGAGCAGTACTTC. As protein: CASSPDRGSEQYF.

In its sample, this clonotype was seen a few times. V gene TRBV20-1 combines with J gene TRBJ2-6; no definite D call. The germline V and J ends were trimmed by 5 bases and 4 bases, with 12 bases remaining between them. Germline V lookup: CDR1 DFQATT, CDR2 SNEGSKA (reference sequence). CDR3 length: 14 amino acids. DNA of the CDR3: TGCAGTGCTCCCTCCGGGTCCGGGGCCAACGTCCTGACTTTC. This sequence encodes CSAPSGSGANVLTF.

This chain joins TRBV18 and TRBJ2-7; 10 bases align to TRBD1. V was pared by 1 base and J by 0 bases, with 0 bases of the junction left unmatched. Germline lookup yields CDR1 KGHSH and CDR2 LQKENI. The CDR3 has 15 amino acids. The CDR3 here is CASSPRTGGSYEQYF. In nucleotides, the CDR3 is TGTGCCAGCTCACCACGGACAGGGGGCTCCTACGAGCAGTACTTC.

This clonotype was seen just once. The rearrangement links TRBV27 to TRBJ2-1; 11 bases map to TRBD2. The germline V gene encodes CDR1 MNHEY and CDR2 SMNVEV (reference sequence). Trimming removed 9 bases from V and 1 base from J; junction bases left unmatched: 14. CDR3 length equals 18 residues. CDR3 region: CASKKTGTSGLSYNEQFF. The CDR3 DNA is TGTGCCAGTAAAAAGACCGGGACTAGCGGCTTGTCCTACAATGAGCAGTTCTTC.

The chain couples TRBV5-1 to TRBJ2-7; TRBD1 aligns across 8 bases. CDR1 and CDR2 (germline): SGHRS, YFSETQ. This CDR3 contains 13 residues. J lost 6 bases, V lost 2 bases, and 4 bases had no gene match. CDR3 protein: CASSFAGGSEQYF. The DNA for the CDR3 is TGCGCCAGCAGCTTTGCAGGGGGCAGCGAGCAGTACTTC. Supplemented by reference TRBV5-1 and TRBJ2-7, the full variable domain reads KAGVTQTPRYLIKTRGQQVTLSCSPISGHRSVSWYQQTPGQGLQFLFEYFSETQRNKGNFPGRFSGRQFSNSRSEMNVSTLELGDSALYLCASSFAGGSEQYFGPGTRLTVT.

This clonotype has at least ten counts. CDR3 in amino acids: CASNQGGSGNQPQHF. Written as DNA, the CDR3 is TGTGCCAGCAATCAAGGGGGTAGTGGCAATCAGCCCCAGCATTTT. The chain recombines TRBV28 with TRBJ1-5, with a weak D call TRBD1 (6 bases). Germline CDR1 and CDR2: MDHEN and SYDVKM. CDR3 length: 15 amino acids. Trimming cost V 7 bases and J 2 bases, with 15 bases left between them.